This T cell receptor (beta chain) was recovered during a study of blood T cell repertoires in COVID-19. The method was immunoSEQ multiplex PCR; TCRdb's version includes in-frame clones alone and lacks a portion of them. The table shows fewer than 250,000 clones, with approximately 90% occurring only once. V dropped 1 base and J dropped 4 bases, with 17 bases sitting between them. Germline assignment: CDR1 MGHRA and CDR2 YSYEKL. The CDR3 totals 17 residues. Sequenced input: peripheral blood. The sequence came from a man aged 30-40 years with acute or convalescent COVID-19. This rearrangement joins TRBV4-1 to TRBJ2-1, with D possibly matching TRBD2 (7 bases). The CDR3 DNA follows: TGCGCCAGCAGCCAAGGTGGGGGCGGGGGAATTTACAATGAGCAGTTCTTC. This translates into CASSQGGGGGIYNEQFF.